A selection of T cell receptor beta chains follows, all from one sample in a study of shared clonotypes between healthy human individuals. The data were produced by immunoSEQ multiplex PCR, yet TCRdb's version contains in-frame clones alone and is incomplete. This sample has some 1 million clones, with about 70% found just once. Source material: memory CD4+ T cells sorted from blood. These receptors were collected from a man between 18 and 35 years old in good health. Each CDR3 is given with its conserved first and last residue. Each record gives: CDR3 length, D gene, clone size, J gene, V gene, CDR3 DNA, CDR3 protein. The D gene is left open where the match is weak. The size entry is marked missing in some rows and otherwise reads once, few, many or a size class.

length: 15; D: -; size: many; J: TRBJ2-1; V: TRBV1; DNA: TGCACCAGCAGCCAACCCTGGGGACAGGGCGATGAGCAGTTCTTC; CDR3: CTSSQPWGQGDEQFF
length: 15; D: TRBD1; size: -; J: TRBJ1-1; V: TRBV9; DNA: TGTGCCAGCAGCGTAGACGGGGGACAGGGGACTGAAGCTTTCTTT; CDR3: CASSVDGGQGTEAFF
length: 13; D: -; size: -; J: TRBJ1-1; V: TRBV7-2; DNA: TGTGCCAACAGCTTTTTTGCTAGTGATGAAGCTTTCTTT; CDR3: CANSFFASDEAFF
length: 14; D: -; size: once; J: TRBJ2-5; V: TRBV2; DNA: TGTGCCAGCAGTGTGGTGGGGGCGTTAGAGACCCAGTACTTC; CDR3: CASSVVGALETQYF
length: 15; D: -; size: -; J: TRBJ2-6; V: TRBV6-5; DNA: TGTGCCAGCAGTCCTCGGACAGCTGGGGCCAACGTCCTGACTTTC; CDR3: CASSPRTAGANVLTF
length: 17; D: -; size: -; J: TRBJ2-2; V: TRBV5-1; DNA: TGCGCCAGCAGCAGGACAGATCCCCACTTGGGGACCGGGGAGCTGTTTTTT; CDR3: CASSRTDPHLGTGELFF
length: 15; D: -; size: -; J: TRBJ1-1; V: TRBV4-1; DNA: TGCGCCAGCAGCCAAGATCGAGTCCGTGGCACTGAAGCTTTCTTT; CDR3: CASSQDRVRGTEAFF
length: 14; D: TRBD1; size: -; J: TRBJ2-7; V: TRBV19; DNA: TGTGCCAGCAACGGACAGGGGGCGTTGTCCGAGCAGTACTTC; CDR3: CASNGQGALSEQYF
length: 17; D: -; size: -; J: TRBJ2-2; V: TRBV5-8; DNA: TGTGCCAGCAGCTTGGACTGGGATAGGGCGAACACCGGGGAGCTGTTTTTT; CDR3: CASSLDWDRANTGELFF
length: 13; D: -; size: few; J: TRBJ1-5; V: TRBV7-9; DNA: TGTGCCAGCAGCCGCGACGAGGCTCAGCCCCAGCATTTT; CDR3: CASSRDEAQPQHF
length: 16; D: -; size: -; J: TRBJ1-3; V: TRBV7-9; DNA: TGTGCCAGCAGCCCCCGGGGTGAGGGGAACCGGAACACCATATATTTT; CDR3: CASSPRGEGNRNTIYF
length: 14; D: TRBD1; size: -; J: TRBJ2-2; V: TRBV7-2; DNA: TGTGCGGGGCGGGACAGGGCGAACACCGGGGAGCTGTTTTTT; CDR3: CAGRDRANTGELFF
length: 15; D: -; size: -; J: TRBJ2-5; V: TRBV10-1; DNA: TGCGCCAGCAGTGAGTCGTGGGGGCCCCAAGAGACCCAGTACTTC; CDR3: CASSESWGPQETQYF
length: 17; D: TRBD1; size: -; J: TRBJ2-6; V: TRBV10-3; DNA: TGTGCCGCAGGCCGCGGGACAGGGGGCGCTGGGGCCAACGTCCTGACTTTC; CDR3: CAAGRGTGGAGANVLTF
length: 13; D: -; size: -; J: TRBJ1-2; V: TRBV25-1; DNA: TGTGCCAGCAGTGAGGCCACAGGGTTCGGCTACACCTTC; CDR3: CASSEATGFGYTF
length: 17; D: TRBD2; size: -; J: TRBJ2-2; V: TRBV7-9; DNA: TGTGCCAGCAGCTTGGCCTCGGGGGGGCCGAACACCGGGGAGCTGTTTTTT; CDR3: CASSLASGGPNTGELFF
length: 16; D: TRBD2; size: -; J: TRBJ2-1; V: TRBV7-2; DNA: TGTGCCAGCAGCTGGCCCGGGCTAGCGGGAGTTAATGAGCAGTTCTTC; CDR3: CASSWPGLAGVNEQFF
length: 16; D: -; size: -; J: TRBJ1-5; V: TRBV19; DNA: TGTGCCACCCGCCTCTCCCGGGGTTATAGCAATCAGCCCCAGCATTTT; CDR3: CATRLSRGYSNQPQHF
length: 13; D: TRBD1; size: -; J: TRBJ2-1; V: TRBV7-7; DNA: TGTGCTAGCAGCCATGGACAGGGGAACGAGCAGTTCTTC; CDR3: CASSHGQGNEQFF
length: 15; D: -; size: -; J: TRBJ2-3; V: TRBV2; DNA: TGTGCCAGCAGGGGCAGGGTTTCTAGCACAGATACGCAGTATTTT; CDR3: CASRGRVSSTDTQYF
length: 13; D: -; size: -; J: TRBJ1-6; V: TRBV7-6; DNA: TGTGCCAGCAGCTTATTGTATAATTCACCCCTCCACTTT; CDR3: CASSLLYNSPLHF
length: 16; D: TRBD1; size: -; J: TRBJ2-7; V: TRBV6-1; DNA: TGTGCCAGCAGTGAAGACCGGGGACAGGTTGCCTACGAGCAGTACTTC; CDR3: CASSEDRGQVAYEQYF
length: 15; D: TRBD1; size: once; J: TRBJ2-7; V: TRBV4-2; DNA: TGTGCCAGCAGCCTTACAGGGGACGGGTCCTACGAGCAGTACTTC; CDR3: CASSLTGDGSYEQYF
length: 13; D: -; size: -; J: TRBJ1-2; V: TRBV18; DNA: TGTGCCAGCTCACCTCAGGGAATCTATGGCTACACCTTC; CDR3: CASSPQGIYGYTF
length: 14; D: TRBD1; size: -; J: TRBJ1-1; V: TRBV19; DNA: TGTGCCAGTAGTTTACGCGGCGGCGACAGGGGAGCTTTCTTT; CDR3: CASSLRGGDRGAFF
length: 13; D: -; size: few; J: TRBJ2-7; V: TRBV11-2; DNA: TGTGCCAGCAGCCTAGGCATCTCCTACGAGCAGTACTTC; CDR3: CASSLGISYEQYF
length: 14; D: TRBD1; size: few; J: TRBJ2-5; V: TRBV12-5; DNA: TGTGCTAGTGGTTTGCCCGGACAGGGAAAGACCCAGTACTTC; CDR3: CASGLPGQGKTQYF
length: 18; D: -; size: -; J: TRBJ2-3; V: TRBV10-1; DNA: TGCGCCAGCAGTGAGACCCGGGGACGGACTCGAAGGACAGATACGCAGTATTTT; CDR3: CASSETRGRTRRTDTQYF
length: 15; D: TRBD1; size: -; J: TRBJ1-2; V: TRBV5-1; DNA: TGCGCCAGCAGCTTGGCCTCAGGGGGCAACTATGGCTACACCTTC; CDR3: CASSLASGGNYGYTF
length: 15; D: TRBD2; size: -; J: TRBJ2-1; V: TRBV5-1; DNA: TGCGCCAGCAGCTTGGCGGTAGCGGGAGACGGTGAGCAGTTCTTC; CDR3: CASSLAVAGDGEQFF
length: 15; D: TRBD1; size: -; J: TRBJ2-5; V: TRBV5-8; DNA: TGTGCCAGCAGCGCGGACAGGGGTGGGCAAGAGACCCAGTACTTC; CDR3: CASSADRGGQETQYF
length: 15; D: -; size: -; J: TRBJ2-2; V: TRBV6-1; DNA: TGTGCCAGCAGCACAGGGATTGGGGACACCGGGGAGCTGTTTTTT; CDR3: CASSTGIGDTGELFF
length: 16; D: -; size: -; J: TRBJ2-2; V: TRBV19; DNA: TGTGCCAGTAGTGGTGGGGCCGCAACGGACACCGGGGAGCTGTTTTTT; CDR3: CASSGGAATDTGELFF
length: 13; D: -; size: -; J: TRBJ2-1; V: TRBV19; DNA: TGTGCCAGTAGTATCAGGGGTACCGATGAGCAGTTCTTC; CDR3: CASSIRGTDEQFF
length: 13; D: -; size: -; J: TRBJ1-4; V: TRBV6-5; DNA: TGTGCCAGCAGCCGCCGTACTAATGAAAAACTGTTTTTT; CDR3: CASSRRTNEKLFF
length: 16; D: TRBD1; size: -; J: TRBJ2-5; V: TRBV5-1; DNA: TGCGCCAGCAGCTTGGCCGGGACAGGAATCCAAGAGACCCAGTACTTC; CDR3: CASSLAGTGIQETQYF
length: 15; D: TRBD1; size: -; J: TRBJ1-2; V: TRBV28; DNA: TGTGCCAGCAGTTTGCCGGGGACAGGGAACTATGGCTACACCTTC; CDR3: CASSLPGTGNYGYTF
length: 15; D: -; size: -; J: TRBJ2-1; V: TRBV5-4; DNA: TGTGCCAGCAGCATGACAGGTAGCTCCTACAATGAGCAGTTCTTC; CDR3: CASSMTGSSYNEQFF
length: 14; D: -; size: -; J: TRBJ2-3; V: TRBV6-1; DNA: TGTGCCAGCAGTGAAGGGACGAAAACAGATACGCAGTATTTT; CDR3: CASSEGTKTDTQYF
length: 16; D: -; size: -; J: TRBJ2-5; V: TRBV7-9; DNA: TGTGCCAGCAGCCCGGCAGTAACAGAGAAACAAGAGACCCAGTACTTC; CDR3: CASSPAVTEKQETQYF
length: 12; D: -; size: -; J: TRBJ1-2; V: TRBV10-3; DNA: TGTGCCATCATGTCGGGGGGGTATGGCTACACCTTC; CDR3: CAIMSGGYGYTF
length: 14; D: -; size: -; J: TRBJ2-6; V: TRBV6-6; DNA: TGTGCCAGCAGTTGGAGGGCTGGGGCCAACGTCCTGACTTTC; CDR3: CASSWRAGANVLTF